The TCR beta chain described here comes from a study of blood T cells in healthy people across ages. The second PCR ran about 6 to 11 cycles with a sample-barcoded 5' primer and J-beta primers. TCRdb itself ran the 5' RACE reads through MiXCR, one entry per CDR3 protein. Here the sample spans roughly 800,000 distinct CDR3 sequences, around 24% being singletons. The CDR3 is made up of 19 amino acids. Germline V gene data show CDR1 as MDHEN and CDR2 as SYDVKM. The V gene lost 5 bases and the J gene lost 0 bases, with 22 bases spanning the gap. Samples each yielded at least 6 micrograms of total RNA. The sample was also linked to a second study, of T cells of mothers and their children.

This clonotype was obtained from a boy aged 5-17 years in good health. The sequencing input was blood. The rearrangement uses TRBV28 and TRBJ2-2; a possible D gene is TRBD2 (6 bases). DNA of the CDR3: TGTGCCAGCAGTCCCATACGTCCGCGGGACCGCTCGAACACCGGGGAGCTGTTTTTT. Its protein product is CASSPIRPRDRSNTGELFF.